The text below deals with one TCR beta chain. No antigen is known for it. The data belong to a study of cytomegalovirus exposure and HLA in healthy donors. The study's findings and limits: A later analysis showed that HLA-associated TCR beta chains had undergone more clonal expansion than equally common others. Some V segments, TRBV6-2 and TRBV6-3 among them, were indistinguishable and were therefore excluded.

The primer mix had 60 Vbeta and 13 Jbeta primers. Measured with immunoSEQ multiplex PCR; TCRdb has only the in-frame clones, and not every one. Its table records about 150,000 clones. The V segment lost 6 bases and the J segment 7 bases; nucleotides outside the gene matches: 3. This CDR3 is built from 13 residues. The germline CDR1 and CDR2 sequences are MNHNY and SVGAGI (reference sequence). The V call is TRBV6-6, the J call TRBJ1-4; 9 bases map to TRBD1. The TCR was taken from a woman between 45 and 65 years old in good health and CMV-seronegative. Sequencing was performed on PBMCs. The CDR3 nucleotides are TGTGCCAGCAGGGGACAGGGTAGTGAAAAACTGTTTTTT. This gives the protein CASRGQGSEKLFF.